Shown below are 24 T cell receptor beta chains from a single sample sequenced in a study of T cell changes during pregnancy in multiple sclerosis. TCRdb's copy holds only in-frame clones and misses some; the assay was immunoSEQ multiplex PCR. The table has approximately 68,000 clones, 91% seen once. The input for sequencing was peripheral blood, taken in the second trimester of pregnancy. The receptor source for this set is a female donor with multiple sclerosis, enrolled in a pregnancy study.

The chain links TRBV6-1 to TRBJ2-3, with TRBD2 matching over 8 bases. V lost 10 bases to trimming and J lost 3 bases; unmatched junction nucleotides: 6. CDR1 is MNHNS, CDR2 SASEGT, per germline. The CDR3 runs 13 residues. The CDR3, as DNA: TGTGCCATAAGCGGGAGCAAAACAGATACGCAGTATTTT. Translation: CAISGSKTDTQYF.

DNA of the CDR3: TGTGCCAGCAGTTATAGTTATAACACTGAAGCTTTCTTT. Its translation is CASSYSYNTEAFF. The chain is built from TRBV6-6 and TRBJ1-1; no reliable D call. The CDR3 has 13 amino acids. V lost 3 bases, J lost 2 bases, and 7 bases lay in between. Germline CDR1 MNHNY, CDR2 SVGAGI (reference sequence).

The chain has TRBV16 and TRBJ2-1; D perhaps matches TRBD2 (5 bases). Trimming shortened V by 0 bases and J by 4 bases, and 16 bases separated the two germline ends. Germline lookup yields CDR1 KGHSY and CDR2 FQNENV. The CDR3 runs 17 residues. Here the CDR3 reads CASSQSPGLRKYNEQFF. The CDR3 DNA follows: TGTGCCAGCAGCCAATCACCCGGACTTCGCAAATACAATGAGCAGTTCTTC.

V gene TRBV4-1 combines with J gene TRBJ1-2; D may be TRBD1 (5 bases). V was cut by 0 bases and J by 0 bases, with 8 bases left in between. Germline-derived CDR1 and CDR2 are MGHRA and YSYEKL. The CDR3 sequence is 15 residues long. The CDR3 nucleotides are TGCGCCAGCAGCCAAGACGACAGTGCTAACTATGGCTACACCTTC. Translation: CASSQDDSANYGYTF.

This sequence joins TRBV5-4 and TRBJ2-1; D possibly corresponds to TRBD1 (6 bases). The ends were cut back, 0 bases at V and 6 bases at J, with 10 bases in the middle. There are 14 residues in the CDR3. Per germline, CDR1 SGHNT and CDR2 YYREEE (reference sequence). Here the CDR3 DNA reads TGTGCCAGCAGCTTGGCACAGGGAAGCAATGAGCAGTTCTTC. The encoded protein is CASSLAQGSNEQFF.

CDR3 in DNA: TGTGCCAGTAGTATTAGGAGTAAGGGACAGGGGGACCGTAGAAACACTGAAGCTTTCTTT. Its translation: CASSIRSKGQGDRRNTEAFF. This rearrangement joins TRBV19 to TRBJ1-1; 11 bases align to TRBD1. This CDR3 is 20 amino acids long. The junction had 17 bases not matched to a gene; V was cut back by 3 bases and J by 2 bases. Germline V CDR1 and CDR2: LNHDA, SQIVND (reference sequence).

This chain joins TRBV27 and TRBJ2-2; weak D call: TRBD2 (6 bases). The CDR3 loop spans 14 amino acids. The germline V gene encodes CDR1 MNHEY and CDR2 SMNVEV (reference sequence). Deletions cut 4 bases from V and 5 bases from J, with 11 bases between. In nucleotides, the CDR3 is TGTGCCAGCAGTTACCTAGCGACAACCGGGGAGCTGTTTTTT. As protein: CASSYLATTGELFF.

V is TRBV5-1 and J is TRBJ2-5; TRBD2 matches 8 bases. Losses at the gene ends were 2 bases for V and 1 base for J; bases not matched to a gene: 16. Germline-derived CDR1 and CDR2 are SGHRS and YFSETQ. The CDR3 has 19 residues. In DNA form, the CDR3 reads TGCGCCAGCAGCTTTAAGCCCCTCGCGAGCGGGGGAAGCCAAGAGACCCAGTACTTC. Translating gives CASSFKPLASGGSQETQYF.

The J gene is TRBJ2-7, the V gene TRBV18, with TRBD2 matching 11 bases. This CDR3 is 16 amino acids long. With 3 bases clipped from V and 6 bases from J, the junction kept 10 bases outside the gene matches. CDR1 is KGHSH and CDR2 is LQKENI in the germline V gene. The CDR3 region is CASSPRTSGLVGEQYF. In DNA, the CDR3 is TGTGCCAGCTCACCCCGGACTAGCGGGTTGGTCGGCGAGCAGTACTTC.

CDR3 loop: CASSVGSLADKETQYF. CDR3 DNA: TGTGCCAGCAGCGTAGGGAGCCTAGCGGACAAAGAGACCCAGTACTTC. This chain connects TRBV9 to TRBJ2-5; TRBD2 matches 7 bases. There are 16 residues in the CDR3. V shed 0 bases and J 3 bases; nucleotides not matched to a gene: 8. Germline-derived CDR1 and CDR2 are SGDLS and YYNGEE.

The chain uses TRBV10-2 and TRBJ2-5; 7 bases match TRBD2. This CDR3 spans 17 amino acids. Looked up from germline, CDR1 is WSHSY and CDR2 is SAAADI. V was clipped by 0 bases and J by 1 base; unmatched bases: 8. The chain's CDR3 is CASSESSTGGSQETQYF. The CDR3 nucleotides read TGCGCCAGCAGTGAGTCGAGTACGGGAGGCTCCCAAGAGACCCAGTACTTC.

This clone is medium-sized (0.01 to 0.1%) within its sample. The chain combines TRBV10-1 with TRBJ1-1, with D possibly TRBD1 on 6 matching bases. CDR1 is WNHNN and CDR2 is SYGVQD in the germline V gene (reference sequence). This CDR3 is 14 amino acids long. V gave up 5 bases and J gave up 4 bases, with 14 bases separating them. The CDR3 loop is CASSLDLGGTEAFF. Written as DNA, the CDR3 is TGCGCCAGCAGTTTGGACTTAGGGGGCACTGAAGCTTTCTTT.

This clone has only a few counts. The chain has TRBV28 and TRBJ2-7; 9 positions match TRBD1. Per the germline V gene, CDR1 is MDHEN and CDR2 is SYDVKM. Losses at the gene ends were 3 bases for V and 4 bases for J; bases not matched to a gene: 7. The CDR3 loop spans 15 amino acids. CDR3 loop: CASSFSGTGLYEQYF. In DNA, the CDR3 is TGTGCCAGCAGTTTCAGCGGGACAGGGCTGTACGAGCAGTACTTC.

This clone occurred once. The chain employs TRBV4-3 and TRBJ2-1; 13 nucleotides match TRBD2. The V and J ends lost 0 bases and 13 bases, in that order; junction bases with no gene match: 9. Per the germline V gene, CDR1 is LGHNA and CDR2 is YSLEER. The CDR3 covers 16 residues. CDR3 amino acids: CASSQDQGGTSGIQFF. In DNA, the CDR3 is TGCGCCAGCAGCCAAGACCAAGGCGGGACTAGCGGGATCCAGTTCTTC.

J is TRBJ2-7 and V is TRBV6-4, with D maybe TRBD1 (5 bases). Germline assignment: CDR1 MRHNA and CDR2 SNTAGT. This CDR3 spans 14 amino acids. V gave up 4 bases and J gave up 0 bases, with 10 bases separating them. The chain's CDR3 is CASSAQGFSYEQYF. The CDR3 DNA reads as TGTGCCAGCAGTGCCCAGGGTTTCTCCTACGAGCAGTACTTC.

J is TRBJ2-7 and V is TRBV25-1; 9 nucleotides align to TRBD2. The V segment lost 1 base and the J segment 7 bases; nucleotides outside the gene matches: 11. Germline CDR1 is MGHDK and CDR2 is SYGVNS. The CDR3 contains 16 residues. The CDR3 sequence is CASSELLAGPESEQYF. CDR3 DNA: TGTGCCAGCAGTGAATTGCTAGCGGGACCCGAATCGGAGCAGTACTTC.

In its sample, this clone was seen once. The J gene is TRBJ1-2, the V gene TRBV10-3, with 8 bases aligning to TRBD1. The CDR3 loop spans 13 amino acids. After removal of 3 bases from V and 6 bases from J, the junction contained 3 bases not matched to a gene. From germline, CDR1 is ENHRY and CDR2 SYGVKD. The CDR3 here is CAISEGQGHGYTF. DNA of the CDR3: TGTGCCATCAGTGAAGGACAGGGACATGGCTACACCTTC.

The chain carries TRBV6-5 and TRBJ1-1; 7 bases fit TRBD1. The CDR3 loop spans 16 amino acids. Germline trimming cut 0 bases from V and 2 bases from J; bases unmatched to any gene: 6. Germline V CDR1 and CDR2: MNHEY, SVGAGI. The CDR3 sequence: CASSYSNTGVNTEAFF. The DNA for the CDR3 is TGTGCCAGCAGTTACTCGAACACAGGGGTCAACACTGAAGCTTTCTTT.

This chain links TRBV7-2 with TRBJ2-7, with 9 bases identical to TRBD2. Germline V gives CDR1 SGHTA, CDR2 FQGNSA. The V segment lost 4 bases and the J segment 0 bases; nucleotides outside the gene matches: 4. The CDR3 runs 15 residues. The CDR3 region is CASSSYSGSSYEQYF. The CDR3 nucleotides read TGTGCCAGCAGCTCCTATAGCGGGAGCTCCTACGAGCAGTACTTC.

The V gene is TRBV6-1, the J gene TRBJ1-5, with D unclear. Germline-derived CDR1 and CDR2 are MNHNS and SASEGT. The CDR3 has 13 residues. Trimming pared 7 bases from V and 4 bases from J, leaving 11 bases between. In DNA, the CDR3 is TGTGCCAGCATAGAGGGTAATAATCAGCCCCAGCATTTT. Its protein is CASIEGNNQPQHF.

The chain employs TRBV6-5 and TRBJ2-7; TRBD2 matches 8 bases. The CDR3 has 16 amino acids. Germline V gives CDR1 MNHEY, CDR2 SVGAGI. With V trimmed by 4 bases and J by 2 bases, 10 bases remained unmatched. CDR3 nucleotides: TGTGCCAGCAGTTCTCAGGGTAGCGGGATAACCTACGAGCAGTACTTC. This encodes CASSSQGSGITYEQYF.

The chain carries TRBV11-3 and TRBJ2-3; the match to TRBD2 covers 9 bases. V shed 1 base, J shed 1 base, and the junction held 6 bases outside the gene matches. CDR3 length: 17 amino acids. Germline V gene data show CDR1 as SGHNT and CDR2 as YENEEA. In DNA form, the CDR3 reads TGTGCCAGCAGCTTAGGGGGACTAGCCGGGGGCACAGATACGCAGTATTTT. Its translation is CASSLGGLAGGTDTQYF.

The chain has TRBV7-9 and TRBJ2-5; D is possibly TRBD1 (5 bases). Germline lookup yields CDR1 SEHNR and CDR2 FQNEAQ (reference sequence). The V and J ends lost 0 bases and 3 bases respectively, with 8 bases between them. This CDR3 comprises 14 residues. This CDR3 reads CASSLAQGKETQYF. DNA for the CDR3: TGTGCCAGCAGCTTAGCCCAGGGAAAAGAGACCCAGTACTTC. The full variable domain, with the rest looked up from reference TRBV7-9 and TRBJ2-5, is DTGVSQNPRHKITKRGQNVTFRCDPISEHNRLYWYRQTLGQGPEFLTYFQNEAQLEKSRLLSDRFSAERPKGSFSTLEIQRTEQGDSAMYLCASSLAQGKETQYFGPGTRLLVL.

CDR3 DNA sequence: TGTGCCAGCTCACAGGGACAGTCCTACGAGCAGTACTTC. Residues: CASSQGQSYEQYF. The V gene is TRBV18, the J gene TRBJ2-7; 7 bases are shared with TRBD1. The CDR3 covers 13 residues. Germline V gives CDR1 KGHSH, CDR2 LQKENI. Losses at the gene ends were 4 bases for V and 1 base for J; bases not matched to a gene: 1.